This T cell receptor beta chain was observed in a study of T cells in Graves' hyperthyroidism and ophthalmopathy. As for the study in general: Any treatment followed the collection of peripheral blood at initial diagnosis. Regarding the study as a whole: Model predictions of ophthalmopathy came a median about six months before onset. Most thyroid clonotypes with frequency above 0.001 were detected in blood.

Amplification yielded TCR beta CDR3 regions, with RNA transcripts as the source. RT-PCR in the first round (using the HTBI primer set) targeted the TCR CDR3. MiXCR, run by TCRdb on the multiplex PCR reads, gives a single entry per CDR3 protein. The repertoire consists of more than 45,000 distinct CDR3 sequences, with about 50% occurring once and the leading ten covering approximately 13%. As to this clonotype: Its antigen is unknown.

At least 3 on the Clinical Activity Score was recorded for ophthalmopathy patients, who also had NOSPECS grade at least 4 and duration under 3 months. The CDR3 extends over 15 amino acids. From germline, CDR1 is MRHNA and CDR2 SNTAGT. The ends were cut back, 2 bases at V and 3 bases at J, with 13 bases in the middle. V gene TRBV6-4 combines with J gene TRBJ1-1, with D tentatively TRBD1 (5 bases). The source is a woman under 40 with Graves' ophthalmopathy. Sample: blood. The CDR3 protein is CASSDRGHGYTEAFF. Written as DNA, the CDR3 is TGTGCCAGCAGTGACAGGGGCCATGGCTACACTGAAGCTTTCTTT.